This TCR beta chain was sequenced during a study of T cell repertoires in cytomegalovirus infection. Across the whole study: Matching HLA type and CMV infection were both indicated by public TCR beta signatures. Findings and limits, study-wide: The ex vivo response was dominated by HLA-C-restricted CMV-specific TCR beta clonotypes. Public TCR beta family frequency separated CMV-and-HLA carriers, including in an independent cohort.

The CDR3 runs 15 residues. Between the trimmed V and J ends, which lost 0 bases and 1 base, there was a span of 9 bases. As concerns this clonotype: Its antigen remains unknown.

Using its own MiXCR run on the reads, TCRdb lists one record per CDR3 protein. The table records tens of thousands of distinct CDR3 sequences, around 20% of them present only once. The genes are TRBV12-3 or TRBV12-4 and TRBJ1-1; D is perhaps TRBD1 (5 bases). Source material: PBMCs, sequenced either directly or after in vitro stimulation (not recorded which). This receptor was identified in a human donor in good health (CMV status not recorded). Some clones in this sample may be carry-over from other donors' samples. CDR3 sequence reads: CASSLARTWNTEAFF. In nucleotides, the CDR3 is TGTGCCAGCAGTTTAGCGAGGACATGGAACACTGAAGCTTTCTTT.